These 29 T cell receptor beta chains were all obtained from the same sample, sequenced in a study of T-cell reconstitution after alpha-beta-depleted transplantation in children. Library preparation (for TCRbeta) was performed with unique molecular identifiers. One entry per CDR3 protein, called by TCRdb with MiXCR from the PCR reads. The profile shows 490,000 or so distinct CDR3 sequences, 9.5% to 15% of them singletons. Specimen: PBMCs from the stem cell graft donor, collected from the stem cell graft. These TCRs come from a human donor who donated a stem cell graft to a child with combined immunodeficiency.

This clonotype showed up many times. This rearrangement joins TRBV12-3 or TRBV12-4 to TRBJ2-2, with D uncertain. The CDR3 covers 14 residues. V was clipped by 2 bases and J by 1 base, with 5 bases between them. The CDR3 bases are TGTGCCAGCAGTTTAACGGGGAACACCGGGGAGCTGTTTTTT. This encodes CASSLTGNTGELFF.

The chain combines TRBV12-3 or TRBV12-4 with TRBJ1-3, with D perhaps matching TRBD1 (6 bases). V gave up 5 bases and J gave up 10 bases, with 18 bases separating them. CDR3 length: 14 residues. The CDR3 DNA sequence: TGTGCCAGCAGTCCAGGGGACGCTCGGGAGACCATATATTTT. It codes for CASSPGDARETIYF.

This chain uses TRBV5-1 with TRBJ2-3; 9 nucleotides align to TRBD2. CDR1 is SGHRS and CDR2 is YFSETQ in the germline V gene. The CDR3 length is 24 residues. V gave up 3 bases and J gave up 1 base; unmatched junction bases: 30. The DNA of the CDR3 is TGCGCCAGCAGCTATAGAATTGGTCGTGGCGGCGGGAGGGACTATCGTCGTGGCACAGATACGCAGTATTTT. Residues: CASSYRIGRGGGRDYRRGTDTQYF.

This clonotype was detected ten times or more. The chain is built from TRBV12-3 or TRBV12-4 and TRBJ2-1; TRBD2 matches 9 bases. Losses at the gene ends were 1 base for V and 7 bases for J; bases not matched to a gene: 11. The CDR3 loop spans 17 amino acids. CDR3 in DNA: TGTGCCAGCAGTTTAGACGCCGGGACTAGCCTTGGGAATGAGCAGTTCTTC. It encodes CASSLDAGTSLGNEQFF.

The J gene is TRBJ2-7, the V gene TRBV6-2 or TRBV6-3; no clear D gene. V was shortened by 2 bases and J by 0 bases, with 8 bases between the two germline ends. The germline V gene has CDR1 MNHEY and CDR2 SVGEGT. The length of the CDR3 is 14 residues. The CDR3 region is CASSYAPDSYEQYF. CDR3 sequence (DNA): TGTGCCAGCAGTTACGCCCCAGACTCCTACGAGCAGTACTTC.

In this sample, this clonotype turned up many times. This chain uses TRBV29-1 with TRBJ2-2, with D maybe TRBD2 (6 bases). The CDR3 contains 14 residues. CDR1 SQVTM and CDR2 ANQGSEA come from the germline V gene. V gave up 3 bases and J gave up 2 bases, with 10 bases separating them. The DNA for the CDR3 is TGCAGCGTTGAGAGGAGGGGAAACACCGGGGAGCTGTTTTTT. Translating it yields CSVERRGNTGELFF.

This clonotype was recorded a few times. CDR3 in DNA: TGTGCCAGCAGCCCGGGACAGGGGTGGGGTGAGCAGTTCTTC. Translated, it gives CASSPGQGWGEQFF. J is TRBJ2-1 and V is TRBV7-2, with 10 bases that match TRBD1. CDR3 length: 14 amino acids. Trimming at V came to 5 bases and at J to 9 bases, leaving 7 bases not matched to a gene. Germline CDR1 SGHTA, CDR2 FQGNSA.

This clonotype appeared a few times. This chain uses TRBV12-3 or TRBV12-4 with TRBJ1-5, with TRBD1 matching over 8 bases. The CDR3 sequence is 15 residues long. V gave up 3 bases and J gave up 4 bases; unmatched junction bases: 5. CDR3 region: CASSFSTGGNQPQHF. The CDR3 bases are TGTGCCAGCAGTTTCAGCACAGGGGGTAATCAGCCCCAGCATTTT.

The chain uses TRBV14 and TRBJ2-3, with 10 bases fitting TRBD2. The V gene end was trimmed by 4 bases and the J gene end by 5 bases; junction bases not matched to a gene: 15. CDR1 and CDR2 from the germline V gene are SGHDN and FVKESK. The CDR3 contains 18 residues. The CDR3 protein is CASSRNPFSSGSEDTQYF. In DNA, the CDR3 is TGTGCCAGCAGCCGTAATCCGTTTTCTAGCGGGAGTGAAGATACGCAGTATTTT.

This clonotype was seen only a few times. The chain has TRBV12-3 or TRBV12-4 and TRBJ2-3, with 9 bases aligning to TRBD1. This CDR3 region has 14 residues. The ends lost 7 bases at V and 4 bases at J; junction bases unmatched: 6. The CDR3 spells CASTPTGGADTQYF. CDR3 sequence (DNA): TGTGCCAGCACCCCGACAGGGGGGGCAGATACGCAGTATTTT.

In its sample, this clonotype was seen a few times. The V and J genes are TRBV20-1 and TRBJ2-7; D call uncertain. The CDR3 runs to 15 residues. Trimming removed 3 bases at V and 1 base at J, with 16 bases between. Germline values: CDR1 DFQATT, CDR2 SNEGSKA (reference sequence). CDR3 in amino acids: CSASLYSGPSYEQYF. The CDR3 DNA sequence: TGCAGTGCTAGCTTATATTCCGGGCCGTCCTACGAGCAGTACTTC.

This chain joins TRBV12-3 or TRBV12-4 and TRBJ2-3; D not resolved. The CDR3 consists of 14 residues. V dropped 7 bases and J dropped 8 bases, with 19 bases sitting between them. The CDR3 reads CASIAGPPHGTQYF. For the CDR3, the DNA is TGTGCCAGCATTGCCGGGCCCCCACACGGTACGCAGTATTTT.

The chain couples TRBV3-1 to TRBJ2-3; 8 bases are shared with TRBD2. The CDR3 is 15 amino acids. V lost 2 bases to trimming and J lost 6 bases; unmatched junction nucleotides: 7. CDR1 and CDR2 from the germline V gene are LGHDT and YNNKEL (reference sequence). CDR3 DNA: TGTGCCAGCAGCCAAAGAGCGGGAGAGACGGATACGCAGTATTTT. It specifies CASSQRAGETDTQYF.

The chain has TRBV7-8 and TRBJ2-1; a weak D match, TRBD1 (5 bases). V was cut by 5 bases and J by 1 base, with 15 bases left in between. The length of the CDR3 is 16 residues. From germline, CDR1 is SGHVS and CDR2 FQNEAQ. The CDR3: CASSPIEGASYNEQFF. The CDR3 coding sequence is TGTGCCAGCAGCCCAATCGAAGGGGCGTCCTACAATGAGCAGTTCTTC.

This clonotype was counted a few times. The chain has TRBV6-2 or TRBV6-3 and TRBJ1-1; D is unresolved. Trimming removed 5 bases from V and 0 bases from J, with 7 bases in between. Germline V gene data show CDR1 as MNHEY and CDR2 as SVGEGT. The CDR3 spans 13 residues. CDR3 nucleotides: TGTGCCAGCAGTGACGGGATGAACACTGAAGCTTTCTTT. It encodes CASSDGMNTEAFF.

This clonotype was observed at least ten times. The chain combines TRBV20-1 with TRBJ2-7, with 8 bases matching TRBD1. CDR1 is DFQATT, CDR2 SNEGSKA, per germline (reference sequence). V lost 0 bases and J lost 4; bases outside the gene matches: 2. CDR3 length: 13 residues. Here the CDR3 reads CSARETGDYEQYF. CDR3 coding DNA: TGCAGTGCTAGAGAGACAGGGGATTACGAGCAGTACTTC.

This clonotype occurred a few times. A read error may account for a junction end that differs from germline. CDR3 in DNA: TGCGCCAGCACCTTGGGACTAGCGGGTATCAATGAGCAGTTCTTC. Translation gives CASTLGLAGINEQFF. The chain joins TRBV5-1 to TRBJ2-1, with 12 bases identical to TRBD2. This CDR3 region has 15 residues. Per the germline V gene, CDR1 is SGHRS and CDR2 is YFSETQ.

This clonotype came up a few times. The V gene is TRBV10-3, the J gene TRBJ2-1, with D hard to call. The germline CDR1 and CDR2 sequences are ENHRY and SYGVKD. The CDR3 loop spans 12 amino acids. Trimming removed 7 bases at V and 5 bases at J, with 9 bases between. CDR3 DNA: TGTGCCATCACAGTGGACCACAATGAGCAGTTCTTC. Protein sequence: CAITVDHNEQFF.

V and J are TRBV11-2 and TRBJ2-5, with 7 nucleotides matching TRBD2. Germline CDR1 reads SGHAT; CDR2 reads FQNNGV. J lost 1 base, V lost 0 bases, and 2 bases had no gene match. This CDR3 spans 15 amino acids. CDR3 loop: CASSLDGGGQETQYF. CDR3 nucleotide sequence: TGTGCCAGCAGCTTAGATGGCGGGGGCCAAGAGACCCAGTACTTC.

This rearrangement joins TRBV7-9 to TRBJ2-7, with D maybe TRBD2 (6 bases). There are 15 residues in the CDR3. Germline CDR1 and CDR2: SEHNR and FQNEAQ (reference sequence). Between the trimmed V and J ends, which lost 0 bases and 2 bases, there was a span of 11 bases. CDR3 coding DNA: TGTGCCAGCAGCTTAGCGCGGAGGGCCCCCTACGAGCAGTACTTC. It is translated as CASSLARRAPYEQYF.

The V gene is TRBV7-9, the J gene TRBJ2-4; weak D call: TRBD2 (5 bases). Germline V gene sequence: CDR1 SEHNR, CDR2 FQNEAQ (reference sequence). This CDR3 is 17 amino acids long. Trimming stripped 5 bases from V and 2 bases from J, with 19 bases between. The CDR3, as DNA: TGTGCCAGCAGCCCTACTAGAGGGCCGGGGACCAAAAACATTCAGTACTTC. Amino acids: CASSPTRGPGTKNIQYF.

This clonotype was counted between two and nine times. The chain is built from TRBV5-1 and TRBJ2-3, with a tentative D call TRBD2 (5 bases). The CDR3 consists of 15 residues. The germline gives CDR1 SGHRS, CDR2 YFSETQ. The ends were cut back, 9 bases at V and 2 bases at J, with 19 bases in the middle. As DNA, the CDR3 is TGCGCCACCGGAGGCGGGTTAGGCCCCACAGATACGCAGTATTTT. It encodes CATGGGLGPTDTQYF.

The V call is TRBV7-9, the J call TRBJ2-1; D perhaps matches TRBD1 (6 bases). V was shortened by 3 bases and J by 4 bases, with 10 bases between the two germline ends. This CDR3 is 14 amino acids long. CDR1 and CDR2 from the germline V gene are SEHNR and FQNEAQ (reference sequence). For the CDR3, the DNA is TGTGCCAGCAGCTTTCAACAGGGTTACAATGAGCAGTTCTTC. This translates into CASSFQQGYNEQFF.

The table lists this clonotype with a few counts. One end of the junction does not line up with germline, which may come from a read error. The chain is built from TRBV9 and TRBJ2-7, with 10 bases that match TRBD2. CDR3 length equals 15 residues. Germline V gene lookup returns CDR1 SGDLS and CDR2 YYNGEE. CDR3 loop: CASSVASGSPYKQYF. CDR3 bases: TGTGCCAGCAGCGTAGCTAGCGGGAGCCCCTACAAGCAGTACTTC.

A few counts support this clonotype. The chain employs TRBV12-3 or TRBV12-4 and TRBJ2-3; 7 positions match TRBD1. This CDR3 has 16 amino acids. Losses at the gene ends were 6 bases for V and 0 bases for J; bases not matched to a gene: 9. The CDR3 loop reads CASSPTGKISTDTQYF. DNA for the CDR3: TGTGCCAGCAGCCCGACAGGGAAAATTAGCACAGATACGCAGTATTTT.

The chain recombines TRBV6-2 or TRBV6-3 with TRBJ2-5; D is possibly TRBD2 (6 bases). This CDR3 contains 16 residues. V dropped 2 bases and J dropped 4 bases, with 17 bases sitting between them. Per the germline V gene, CDR1 is MNHEY and CDR2 is SVGEGT. CDR3 coding DNA: TGTGCCAGCAGTTACGCCGGGACTCCCAAAAGAGAGACCCAGTACTTC. It yields the protein CASSYAGTPKRETQYF.

The chain employs TRBV15 and TRBJ2-7; no clear D. Germline V gene lookup returns CDR1 LNHNV and CDR2 YYDKDF (reference sequence). The CDR3 runs 13 residues. V dropped 1 base and J dropped 6 bases, with 10 bases sitting between them. CDR3 protein: CATSRGSAAEQYF. The CDR3, as DNA: TGTGCCACCAGCAGAGGATCCGCCGCCGAGCAGTACTTC.

The V call is TRBV5-6, the J call TRBJ2-2, with 8 bases lining up with TRBD2. V trimming: 2 bases; J trimming: 7 bases; junction bases outside the gene matches: 10. The CDR3 covers 16 residues. Germline CDR1 reads SGHDT; CDR2 reads YYEEEE. The CDR3 coding sequence is TGTGCCAGCAGCTTTTCCGCCGAGCGGGAGTTCGGGGAGCTGTTTTTT. Its translation: CASSFSAEREFGELFF.

This clonotype has more than one count but fewer than ten. V and J are TRBV7-2 and TRBJ2-6; no firm D call. The CDR3 covers 15 residues. CDR1 and CDR2 (germline): SGHTA, FQGNSA. V was trimmed by 2 bases and J by 1 base, leaving 6 bases between them. CDR3 bases: TGTGCCAGCAGCTTAACGATTTCTGGGGCCAACGTCCTGACTTTC. Translation: CASSLTISGANVLTF.